A selection of T cell receptor beta chains follows, all from one sample in a study of cytomegalovirus exposure and HLA in healthy donors. Profiling relied on immunoSEQ multiplex PCR, and the TCRdb table lists in-frame clones only, not all of them. The table has about 200,000 clones, around 79% seen once; the top ten hold approximately 0.22%. Input material: PBMCs. All receptors derive from a girl aged 2 to 10 in good health and CMV-seronegative. CDR3s include the opening cysteine and the closing phenylalanine or tryptophan. D genes are given only for firm matches. A row's size may be missing; if present it is once, few, many or a size class.

D gene	V gene	J gene	clone size	CDR3 protein	CDR3 DNA
TRBD1	TRBV4-2	TRBJ2-1	.	CASSQVGPAGGYEQFF	TGTGCCAGCAGCCAAGTCGGCCCGGCAGGGGGCTATGAGCAGTTCTTC
.	TRBV6-5	TRBJ1-1	.	CATHLTANTEAFF	TGTGCCACCCACCTCACAGCGAACACTGAAGCTTTCTTT
.	TRBV9	TRBJ1-5	.	CASSPGRGPGEPQHF	TGTGCCAGCAGCCCAGGGCGGGGTCCGGGGGAGCCCCAGCATTTT
TRBD2	TRBV10-3	TRBJ2-1	.	CAVSPGLAGANEQFF	TGTGCCGTCAGTCCCGGACTAGCGGGGGCAAATGAGCAGTTCTTC
TRBD1	TRBV5-3	TRBJ1-5	.	CARSLVPGQGNQPQHF	TGTGCCAGAAGCTTGGTTCCGGGACAGGGGAATCAGCCCCAGCATTTT
TRBD2	TRBV29-1	TRBJ2-2	few	CSVINPSGRSGTGELFF	TGCAGCGTTATAAACCCTAGCGGGAGGTCTGGGACCGGGGAGCTGTTTTTT
TRBD2	TRBV7-2	TRBJ2-2	.	CASSFGPFGGVGTGELFF	TGTGCCAGCAGCTTTGGTCCTTTTGGGGGGGTTGGCACCGGGGAGCTGTTTTTT
.	TRBV6-1	TRBJ2-1	.	CASTLGVQGEQFF	TGTGCCAGCACCCTAGGAGTCCAGGGTGAGCAGTTCTTC
.	TRBV5-4	TRBJ2-5	.	CASSLGGVQETQYF	TGTGCCAGCAGCTTGGGGGGGGTACAAGAGACCCAGTACTTC
.	TRBV9	TRBJ1-2	.	CASSLRAGSGYTF	TGTGCCAGCAGCCTAAGGGCAGGGTCTGGCTACACCTTC
TRBD1	TRBV5-1	TRBJ2-7	.	CASSPGTGPYEQYF	TGCGCCAGCAGTCCCGGGACAGGACCATACGAGCAGTACTTC
TRBD2	TRBV5-1	TRBJ2-3	.	CASSRWASGTVTDTQYF	TGCGCCAGCAGCCGGTGGGCAAGCGGGACGGTCACAGATACGCAGTATTTT
.	TRBV19	TRBJ2-1	.	CASSIPPLWEQFF	TGTGCCAGTAGTATCCCCCCGCTATGGGAGCAGTTCTTC